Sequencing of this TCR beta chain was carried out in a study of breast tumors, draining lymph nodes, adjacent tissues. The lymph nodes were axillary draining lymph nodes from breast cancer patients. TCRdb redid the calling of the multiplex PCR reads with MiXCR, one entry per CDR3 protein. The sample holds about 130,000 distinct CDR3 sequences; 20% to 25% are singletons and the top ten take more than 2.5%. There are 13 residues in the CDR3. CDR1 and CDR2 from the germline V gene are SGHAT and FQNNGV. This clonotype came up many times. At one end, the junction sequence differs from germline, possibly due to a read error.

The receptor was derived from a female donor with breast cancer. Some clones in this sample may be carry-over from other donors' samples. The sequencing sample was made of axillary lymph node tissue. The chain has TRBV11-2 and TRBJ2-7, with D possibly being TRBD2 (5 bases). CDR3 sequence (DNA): TGTGCCAGCAGCGCCCCGGGAACCTACCAGCAGTACTTC. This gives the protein CASSAPGTYQQYF.